The 21 T cell receptor beta chains in this list originate from one sample, sequenced in a study of blood T cell repertoires in COVID-19 (dated by TCRdb to the early 2020s). The method behind the library was the immunoSEQ multiplex PCR assay. The immuneACCESS repertoire file appears here via TCRdb, limited to in-frame rearrangements. These files lack a portion of the clones; in checked studies, under half of the deficit traces to unresolved V genes, and the cause of the others is not known. The sample includes hundreds of thousands of clones, with almost 85% observed a single time. Roughly 5.3% of the sample belongs to the ten largest clones. Sequences were obtained from peripheral blood. The receptors come from a man between 50 and 59 years old with COVID-19, enrolled during active disease.

The chain uses TRBV19 and TRBJ2-1, with 9 bases lining up with TRBD1. V lost 5 bases, J lost 6 bases, and 14 bases stayed unmatched. The germline V gene has CDR1 LNHDA and CDR2 SQIVND (reference sequence). CDR3 size: 17 residues. The CDR3 loop reads CASSPHGPGTGTNEQFF. As DNA, the CDR3 is TGTGCCAGTAGTCCCCATGGCCCCGGGACAGGGACCAATGAGCAGTTCTTC.

This clone appeared a few times. Other nucleotide sequences in the sample specify the same CDR3. V and J are TRBV7-8 and TRBJ2-7; no firm D call. The CDR3 sequence is 13 residues long. V lost 1 base and J lost 2, with 6 bases in between. Germline V gene sequence: CDR1 SGHVS, CDR2 FQNEAQ. The CDR3 DNA reads TGTGCCAGCAGCTTAGACAGAGCCTACGAGCAGTACTTC. Protein sequence: CASSLDRAYEQYF.

The rearrangement joins TRBV6-5 to TRBJ1-1, with TRBD1 matching 8 bases. The germline V gene encodes CDR1 MNHEY and CDR2 SVGAGI. CDR3 size: 14 residues. V lost 4 bases, J lost 7 bases, and 8 bases stayed unmatched. The CDR3 DNA reads as TGTGCCAGCAGTTGGACAGGGAACCCTCTTGAAGCTTTCTTT. This sequence encodes CASSWTGNPLEAFF.

The count of this clone is one. The chain couples TRBV3-1 (or the pseudogene TRBV3-2) to TRBJ1-1; D is undetermined. V lost 1 base, J lost 4 bases, and 13 bases lay in between. Germline V CDR1 and CDR2: LGHDT, YNNKEL (reference sequence). The CDR3 contains 15 residues. The CDR3 here is CASSQAGLGSTEAFF. CDR3 DNA: TGTGCCAGCAGCCAAGCGGGCCTTGGGAGCACTGAAGCTTTCTTT.

The CDR3 DNA reads as TGTGCCAGCAGTCTCAACCCAGGGGAACCTGAAGCTTTCTTT. It is translated as CASSLNPGEPEAFF. The chain uses TRBV11-2 and TRBJ1-1; a weak D match, TRBD1 (6 bases). The CDR3 totals 14 residues. Germline lookup yields CDR1 SGHAT and CDR2 FQNNGV. V lost 6 bases and J lost 6, with 17 bases in between.

The chain is built from TRBV20-1 and TRBJ2-1, with TRBD1 as a possible D gene (6 bases). This CDR3 has 11 amino acids. V dropped 4 bases and J dropped 9 bases, with 10 bases sitting between them. CDR1 DFQATT and CDR2 SNEGSKA come from the germline V gene (reference sequence). This CDR3 reads CSATVRGEQFF. The CDR3 DNA sequence: TGCAGTGCTACAGTCAGGGGTGAGCAGTTCTTC.

The CDR3 loop is CASSVNGGLSGANVLTF. The CDR3 DNA is TGCGCCAGCTCCGTTAACGGAGGTCTCTCTGGGGCCAACGTCCTGACTTTC. The gene calls are TRBV5-1 and TRBJ2-6; D may be TRBD2 (5 bases). V dropped 7 bases and J dropped 0 bases, with 17 bases sitting between them. CDR1 and CDR2 (germline): SGHRS, YFSETQ. The CDR3 extends over 17 amino acids.

This clone was observed a few times. Other DNA sequences of this sample code for an identical CDR3. The J gene is TRBJ1-2, the V gene TRBV5-1; perhaps TRBD1 as D (6 bases). V lost 4 bases to trimming and J lost 4 bases, with 14 bases between them. This CDR3 is built from 14 residues. CDR1 is SGHRS and CDR2 is YFSETQ in the germline V gene. CDR3 sequence reads: CASSPSTGPYGYTF. The CDR3 DNA reads as TGCGCCAGCAGCCCCTCGACAGGACCCTATGGCTACACCTTC. Drawing the rest from reference TRBV5-1 and TRBJ1-2, the complete variable domain is KAGVTQTPRYLIKTRGQQVTLSCSPISGHRSVSWYQQTPGQGLQFLFEYFSETQRNKGNFPGRFSGRQFSNSRSEMNVSTLELGDSALYLCASSPSTGPYGYTFGSGTRLTVV.

The chain recombines TRBV4-2 with TRBJ1-6; D gene ambiguous. Germline V gene data show CDR1 as LGHNA and CDR2 as YNFKEQ. Trimming removed 0 bases at V and 5 bases at J, with 8 bases between. CDR3 length equals 15 residues. In DNA form, the CDR3 reads TGTGCCAGCAGCCAAGAGGGCCAGAATAATTCACCCCTCCACTTT. This sequence encodes CASSQEGQNNSPLHF.

J is TRBJ1-4 and V is TRBV6-5; unclear D gene. V lost 8 bases and J 4 bases, leaving 14 bases between the germline ends. This CDR3 has 14 residues. Per the germline V gene, CDR1 is MNHEY and CDR2 is SVGAGI. This CDR3 reads CASGRGGGNEKLFF. The CDR3 region has the DNA TGTGCCAGCGGACGGGGTGGAGGTAATGAAAAACTGTTTTTT.

This chain uses TRBV10-3 with TRBJ1-1, with a possible D match to TRBD1 (6 bases). There are 15 residues in the CDR3. Per the germline V gene, CDR1 is ENHRY and CDR2 is SYGVKD. The V gene lost 6 bases and the J gene lost 5 bases, with 19 bases spanning the gap. Here the CDR3 DNA reads TGTGCCATCAGAGAAAACAGGGAGAGAAATACTGAAGCTTTCTTT. Translating it yields CAIRENRERNTEAFF.

Notes on this clone: Within the sample, other DNA sequences also encode this same CDR3. The chain has TRBV11-2 and TRBJ2-3; 11 bases are shared with TRBD2. CDR3 length: 16 amino acids. Trimming cost V 1 base and J 0 bases; bases outside gene matches: 0. The germline gives CDR1 SGHAT, CDR2 FQNNGV. This CDR3 reads CASSLGLAGSTDTQYF. The CDR3 region has the DNA TGTGCCAGCAGCTTAGGACTAGCGGGAAGCACAGATACGCAGTATTTT.

This chain joins TRBV7-9 and TRBJ1-6; possible D gene TRBD1, 5 bases. Germline V CDR1 and CDR2: SEHNR, FQNEAQ (reference sequence). The CDR3 consists of 14 residues. V was pared by 2 bases and J by 9 bases, with 11 bases between. The CDR3 sequence: CASSLSRAGSPLHF. DNA for the CDR3: TGTGCCAGCAGCTTATCCAGGGCCGGTTCACCCCTCCACTTT.

The gene calls are TRBV11-2 and TRBJ2-5, with TRBD1 matching 7 bases. This CDR3 is built from 16 residues. V was pared by 5 bases and J by 2 bases, with 11 bases of the junction left unmatched. CDR1 and CDR2 from the germline V gene are SGHAT and FQNNGV. CDR3: CASSPLRGQIQETQYF. The CDR3 nucleotides read TGTGCCAGCAGCCCATTGAGGGGACAGATTCAAGAGACCCAGTACTTC. Full variable domain (missing parts from reference TRBV11-2 and TRBJ2-5): EAGVAQSPRYKIIEKRQSVAFWCNPISGHATLYWYQQILGQGPKLLIQFQNNGVVDDSQLPKDRFSAERLKGVDSTLKIQPAKLEDSAVYLCASSPLRGQIQETQYFGPGTRLLVL.

This sequence joins TRBV3-1 (or the pseudogene TRBV3-2) and TRBJ2-2; possible D gene TRBD2, 6 bases. Germline values: CDR1 LGHDT, CDR2 YNNKEL (reference sequence). The CDR3 runs 13 residues. Trimming left V 4 bases short and J 4 bases short, with 7 bases between. DNA for the CDR3: TGTGCCAGCAGCCTGGGGGGCACCGGGGAGCTGTTTTTT. It translates to CASSLGGTGELFF.

The chain recombines TRBV7-9 with TRBJ1-2; 8 positions match TRBD1. The length of the CDR3 is 16 residues. The V segment lost 6 bases and the J segment 2 bases; nucleotides outside the gene matches: 11. CDR1 is SEHNR, CDR2 FQNEAQ, per germline (reference sequence). CDR3 DNA: TGTGCCAGCAGACCTGACCGGGCAGGGGGCAACTATGGCTACACCTTC. It is translated as CASRPDRAGGNYGYTF.

This chain joins TRBV9 and TRBJ2-1, with TRBD2 matching over 10 bases. The ends lost 3 bases at V and 0 bases at J; junction bases unmatched: 6. Per the germline V gene, CDR1 is SGDLS and CDR2 is YYNGEE. CDR3 size: 17 residues. The CDR3 is CASSALAGAYSYNEQFF. The CDR3 nucleotides are TGTGCCAGCAGCGCCCTAGCGGGGGCCTACTCCTACAATGAGCAGTTCTTC.

V and J are TRBV5-8 and TRBJ1-1; D is unresolved. V was pared by 0 bases and J by 2 bases, with 14 bases between. The V gene's germline CDR1 is SGHTS and CDR2 YDEGEE. This CDR3 has 16 amino acids. In DNA form, the CDR3 reads TGTGCCAGCAGCTTGGGGTGGTCGGGGTTAAACACTGAAGCTTTCTTT. Its protein is CASSLGWSGLNTEAFF.

This chain links TRBV2 with TRBJ1-5, with D possibly matching TRBD1 (5 bases). From germline, CDR1 is SNHLY and CDR2 FYNNEI. The length of the CDR3 is 16 residues. V lost 6 bases to trimming and J lost 5 bases, with 20 bases between them. In nucleotides, the CDR3 is TGTGCCAGCAGGGGCGTCGAGTCGGGGGAGGATCAGCCCCAGCATTTT. This gives the protein CASRGVESGEDQPQHF.

Of note for this clone: The junction does not match germline at one end; this may be a read error. The chain has TRBV7-3 and TRBJ2-1; possible D gene TRBD2, 6 bases. The CDR3 runs to 15 residues. Germline V gene lookup returns CDR1 SGHTA and CDR2 FQGTGA. The CDR3 spells CASTLAVGSYNEQFF. CDR3 coding DNA: TGTGCCAGCACCTTAGCGGTAGGCTCCTACAATGAGCAGTTCTTC.

The CDR3 here is CASTKQGSETQYF. In DNA, the CDR3 is TGTGCCAGCACCAAACAGGGGTCAGAGACCCAGTACTTC. The chain is built from TRBV5-4 and TRBJ2-5, with 7 bases identical to TRBD1. V was clipped by 6 bases and J by 4 bases; unmatched bases: 6. Germline CDR1 and CDR2: SGHNT and YYREEE (reference sequence). The CDR3 has 13 amino acids. Together with reference TRBV5-4 and TRBJ2-5, the CDR3 gives the full variable domain: ETGVTQSPTHLIKTRGQQVTLRCSSQSGHNTVSWYQQALGQGPQFIFQYYREEENGRGNFPPRFSGLQFPNYSSELNVNALELDDSALYLCASTKQGSETQYFGPGTRLLVL.